This TCR beta chain came from a study of blood T cell repertoires in COVID-19. Study-level information: There were acute and convalescent COVID-19 samples, and they came from the United States, Italy and Spain.

Trimming left V 6 bases short and J 4 bases short, with 16 bases between. The CDR3 runs to 15 residues. Germline assignment: CDR1 MGHRA and CDR2 YSYEKL. In the original processing: The authors estimated nucleated cell counts from reference gene primer amplification. The table came from immunoSEQ multiplex PCR; TCRdb's copy has only in-frame clones and leaves some out. V and J calls and clone size are copied from that table; D and trimming were computed from the DNA. The table lists fewer than 250,000 clones, roughly 84% of them singletons. This clonotype originated in a woman aged 45-65 years with acute or convalescent COVID-19. Material: peripheral blood. The genes are TRBV4-1 and TRBJ2-1; D remains ambiguous. CDR3 DNA: TGCGCCAGCAGTCTAACTACGGCCGGGTACAATGAGCAGTTCTTC. Translation gives CASSLTTAGYNEQFF.